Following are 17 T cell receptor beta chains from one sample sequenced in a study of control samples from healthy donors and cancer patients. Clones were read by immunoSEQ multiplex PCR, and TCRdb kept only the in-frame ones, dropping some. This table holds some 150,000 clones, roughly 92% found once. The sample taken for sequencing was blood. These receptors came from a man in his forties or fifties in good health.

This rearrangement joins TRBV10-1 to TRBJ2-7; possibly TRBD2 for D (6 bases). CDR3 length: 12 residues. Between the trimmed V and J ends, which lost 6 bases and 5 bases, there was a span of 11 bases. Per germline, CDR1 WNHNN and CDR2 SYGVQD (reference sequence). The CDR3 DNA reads TGCGCCAGCAGCGGGACTCTTGACGAGCAGTACTTC. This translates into CASSGTLDEQYF.

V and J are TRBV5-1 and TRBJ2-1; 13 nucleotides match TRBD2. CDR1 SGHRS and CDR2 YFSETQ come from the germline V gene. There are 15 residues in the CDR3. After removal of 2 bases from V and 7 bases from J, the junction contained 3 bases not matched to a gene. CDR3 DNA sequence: TGCGCCAGCAGCTTAGGGACTAGCGGGGCGAATGAGCAGTTCTTC. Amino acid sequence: CASSLGTSGANEQFF.

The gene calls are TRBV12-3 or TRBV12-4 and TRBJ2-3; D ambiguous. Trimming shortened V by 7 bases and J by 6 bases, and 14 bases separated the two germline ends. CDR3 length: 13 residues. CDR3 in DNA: TGTGCCAGCATTTCCACTTCTTCGGATACGCAGTATTTT. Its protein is CASISTSSDTQYF.

This CDR3 reads CASSPRTGGYEQYF. CDR3 DNA sequence: TGTGCCAGCAGCCCCCGAACAGGTGGGTACGAGCAGTACTTC. The rearrangement joins TRBV9 to TRBJ2-7; the D gene is possibly TRBD1 (5 bases). This CDR3 has 14 amino acids. From germline, CDR1 is SGDLS and CDR2 YYNGEE. V lost 4 bases and J lost 4, with 15 bases in between.

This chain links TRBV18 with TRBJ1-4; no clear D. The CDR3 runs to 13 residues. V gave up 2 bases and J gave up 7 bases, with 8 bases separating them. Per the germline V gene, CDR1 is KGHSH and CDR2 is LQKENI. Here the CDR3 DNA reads TGTGCCAGCTCACCATACGAAGGTGAAAAACTGTTTTTT. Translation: CASSPYEGEKLFF.

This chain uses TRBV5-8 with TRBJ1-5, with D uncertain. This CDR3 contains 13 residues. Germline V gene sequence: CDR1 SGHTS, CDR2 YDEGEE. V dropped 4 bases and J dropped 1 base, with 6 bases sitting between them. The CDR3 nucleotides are TGTGCCAGCAGCCCGGGGAGCAATCAGCCCCAGCATTTT. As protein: CASSPGSNQPQHF.

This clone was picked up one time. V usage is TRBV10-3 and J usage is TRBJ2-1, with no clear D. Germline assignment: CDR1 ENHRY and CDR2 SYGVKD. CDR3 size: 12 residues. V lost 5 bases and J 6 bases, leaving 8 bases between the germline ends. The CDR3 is CAISLDGNEQFF. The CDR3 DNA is TGTGCCATCAGTCTAGATGGCAATGAGCAGTTCTTC.

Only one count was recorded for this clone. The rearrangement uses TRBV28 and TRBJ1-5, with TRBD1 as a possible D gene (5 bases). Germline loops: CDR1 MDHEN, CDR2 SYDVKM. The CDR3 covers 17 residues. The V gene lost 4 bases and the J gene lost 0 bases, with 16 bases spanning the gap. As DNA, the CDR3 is TGTGCCAGCAGTTCGCCATCGACAGACTATAGCAATCAGCCCCAGCATTTT. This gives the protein CASSSPSTDYSNQPQHF.

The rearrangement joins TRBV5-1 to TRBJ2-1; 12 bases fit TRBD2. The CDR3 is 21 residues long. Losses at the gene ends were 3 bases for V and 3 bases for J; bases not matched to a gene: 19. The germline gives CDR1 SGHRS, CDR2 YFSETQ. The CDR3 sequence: CASSYPSAGTSGRPHYNEQFF. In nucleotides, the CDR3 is TGCGCCAGCAGCTACCCCTCCGCGGGAACTAGCGGGAGGCCCCACTACAATGAGCAGTTCTTC. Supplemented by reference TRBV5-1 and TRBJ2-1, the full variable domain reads KAGVTQTPRYLIKTRGQQVTLSCSPISGHRSVSWYQQTPGQGLQFLFEYFSETQRNKGNFPGRFSGRQFSNSRSEMNVSTLELGDSALYLCASSYPSAGTSGRPHYNEQFFGPGTRLTVL.

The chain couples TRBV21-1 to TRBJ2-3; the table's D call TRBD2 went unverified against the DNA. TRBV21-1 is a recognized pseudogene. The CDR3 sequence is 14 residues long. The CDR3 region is CASSKRTRTDTQYF. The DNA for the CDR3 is TGTGCCAGCAGCAAAAGGACTCGCACAGATACGCAGTATTTT.

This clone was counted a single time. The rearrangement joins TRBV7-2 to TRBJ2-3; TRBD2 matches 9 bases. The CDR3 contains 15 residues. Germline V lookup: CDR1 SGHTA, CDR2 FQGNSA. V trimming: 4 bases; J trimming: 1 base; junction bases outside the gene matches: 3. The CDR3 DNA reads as TGTGCCAGCAGCTCCCGACTAGCGGGCACAGATACGCAGTATTTT. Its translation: CASSSRLAGTDTQYF. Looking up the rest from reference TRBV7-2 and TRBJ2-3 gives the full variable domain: GAGVSQSPSNKVTEKGKDVELRCDPISGHTALYWYRQSLGQGLEFLIYFQGNSAPDKSGLPSDRFSAERTGGSVSTLTIQRTQQEDSAVYLCASSSRLAGTDTQYFGPGTRLTVL.

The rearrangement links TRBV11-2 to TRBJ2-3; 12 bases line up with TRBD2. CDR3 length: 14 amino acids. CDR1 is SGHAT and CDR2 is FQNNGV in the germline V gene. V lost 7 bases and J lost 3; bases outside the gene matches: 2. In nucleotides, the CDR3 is TGTGCCAGCACCCTAGCGGGAGGGACAGATACGCAGTATTTT. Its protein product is CASTLAGGTDTQYF.

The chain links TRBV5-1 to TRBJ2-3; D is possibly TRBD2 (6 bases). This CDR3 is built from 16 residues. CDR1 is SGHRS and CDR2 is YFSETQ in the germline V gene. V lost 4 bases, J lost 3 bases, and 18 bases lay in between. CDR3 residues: CASSLGIGGITDTQYF. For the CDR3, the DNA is TGCGCCAGCAGCCTGGGGATTGGAGGGATTACAGATACGCAGTATTTT.

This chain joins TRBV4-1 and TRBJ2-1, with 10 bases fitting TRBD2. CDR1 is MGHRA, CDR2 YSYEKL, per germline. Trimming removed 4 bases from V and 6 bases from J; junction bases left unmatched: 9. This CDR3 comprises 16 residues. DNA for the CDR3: TGCGCCAGCAGCCGGTTCGCTAGCGGGAGTTCCAATGAGCAGTTCTTC. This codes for CASSRFASGSSNEQFF.

CDR3 in amino acids: CASSSKQGTSGTDTQYF. Here the CDR3 DNA reads TGTGCCAGCAGCTCGAAACAGGGGACTAGCGGCACAGATACGCAGTATTTT. This chain uses TRBV7-6 with TRBJ2-3; 10 positions match TRBD2. Trimming at V came to 4 bases and at J to 1 base, leaving 8 bases not matched to a gene. Germline V lookup: CDR1 SGHVS, CDR2 FNYEAQ. CDR3 length: 17 residues.

CDR3 loop: CATSRDWLSGANVLTF. In DNA, the CDR3 is TGTGCCACCAGCAGAGATTGGCTCTCTGGGGCCAACGTCCTGACTTTC. V gene TRBV15 combines with J gene TRBJ2-6; unclear D gene. The CDR3 extends over 16 amino acids. The V end lost 0 bases, the J end lost 0 bases, and 6 bases lay between the germline ends. Germline loops: CDR1 LNHNV, CDR2 YYDKDF (reference sequence).

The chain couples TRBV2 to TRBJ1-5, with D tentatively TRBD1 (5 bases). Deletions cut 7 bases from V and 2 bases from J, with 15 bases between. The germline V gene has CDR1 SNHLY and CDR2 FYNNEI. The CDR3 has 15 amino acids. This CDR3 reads CASKIQGWGNQPQHF. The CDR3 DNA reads TGTGCCAGCAAAATCCAGGGCTGGGGCAATCAGCCCCAGCATTTT.